Following are 13 T cell receptor beta chains from one sample sequenced in a study of blood T cells in healthy people across ages. A sample-barcoded 5' primer and a J-beta primer mix were used in a second PCR of roughly 6 to 11 cycles. TCRdb re-called the 5' RACE reads through MiXCR, storing one row per CDR3 protein. The sample includes hundreds of thousands of distinct CDR3 sequences, about half of them seen just once. The specimen sequenced was blood. The receptor source for this set is a man older than 75 in good health.

This clonotype has a handful of counts. This chain joins TRBV20-1 and TRBJ2-1, with 11 bases identical to TRBD2. There are 14 residues in the CDR3. V lost 4 bases to trimming and J lost 9 bases; unmatched junction nucleotides: 8. Germline-derived CDR1 and CDR2 are DFQATT and SNEGSKA (reference sequence). CDR3 amino acids: CSANLLAGAGEQFF. The CDR3 region has the DNA TGCAGTGCTAACCTACTAGCGGGAGCGGGTGAGCAGTTCTTC.

This clonotype has only a few counts. The chain combines TRBV5-1 with TRBJ2-1; 9 bases map to TRBD2. The J call may not be correct, given that the DNA end is closer to TRBJ2-7. The CDR3 runs 16 residues. Germline CDR1 and CDR2: SGHRS and YFSETQ. The DNA of the CDR3 is TGCGCCAGCAGCTCCTTAGCGGGAGCCCCCTACAATGAGCAGTACTTC. Amino acids: CASSSLAGAPYNEQYF.

The V gene is TRBV11-3, the J gene TRBJ2-7; D possibly corresponds to TRBD1 (6 bases). V lost 2 bases to trimming and J lost 3 bases, with 11 bases between them. The CDR3 sequence is 14 residues long. Germline CDR1 SGHNT, CDR2 YENEEA. The CDR3 sequence: CASSLPGVRYEQYF. The CDR3 bases are TGTGCCAGCAGCTTACCAGGGGTTCGCTACGAGCAGTACTTC.

This clonotype came up many times. This chain connects TRBV29-1 to TRBJ2-1; a weak D match, TRBD2 (5 bases). This CDR3 region has 14 residues. Per the germline V gene, CDR1 is SQVTM and CDR2 is ANQGSEA. Trimming shortened V by 3 bases and J by 0 bases, and 9 bases separated the two germline ends. The CDR3 sequence is CSVDPGISYNEQFF. CDR3 nucleotides: TGCAGCGTTGATCCCGGGATCTCCTACAATGAGCAGTTCTTC.

As for this clonotype: A much more abundant neighbour one base away suggests this may be a read error. This chain links TRBV28 with TRBJ2-7, with 7 nucleotides matching TRBD1. After removal of 5 bases from V and 5 bases from J, the junction contained 9 bases not matched to a gene. The length of the CDR3 is 14 residues. Germline lookup yields CDR1 MDHEN and CDR2 SYDVKM. The CDR3 here is CASSDTRGRDEQYF. In DNA form, the CDR3 reads TGTGCCAGCAGTGATACGAGGGGGCGGGACGAGCAGTACTTC.

The V call is TRBV20-1, the J call TRBJ2-1, with 10 bases fitting TRBD2. V shed 6 bases and J 8 bases; nucleotides not matched to a gene: 13. The CDR3 is 15 residues long. The germline CDR1 and CDR2 sequences are DFQATT and SNEGSKA (reference sequence). The DNA for the CDR3 is TGCAGTGCGAATAAGGGTACTAGCGGGATTTATGAGCAGTTCTTC. Translating it yields CSANKGTSGIYEQFF.

J is TRBJ2-1 and V is TRBV29-1; D is possibly TRBD1 (6 bases). CDR1 and CDR2 from the germline V gene are SQVTM and ANQGSEA. V was shortened by 4 bases and J by 10 bases, with 17 bases between the two germline ends. The CDR3 is 13 amino acids. CDR3 nucleotides: TGCAGCGTTGTCTTCTGGGCAGGGGCAGAGCAGTTCTTC. Encoded protein: CSVVFWAGAEQFF.

This clonotype has only one observation. V usage is TRBV28 and J usage is TRBJ2-3; D is possibly TRBD1 or TRBD2 (6 bases each). CDR3 length equals 17 residues. Germline V gene data show CDR1 as MDHEN and CDR2 as SYDVKM. V lost 7 bases and J lost 2, with 22 bases in between. The DNA for the CDR3 is TGTGCCAGCATTTGGGGGGATCAGGGGCGACACACAGATACGCAGTATTTT. It specifies CASIWGDQGRHTDTQYF. The whole variable domain, filled in from reference TRBV28 and TRBJ2-3, reads DVKVTQSSRYLVKRTGEKVFLECVQDMDHENMFWYRQDPGLGLRLIYFSYDVKMKEKGDIPEGYSVSREKKERFSLILESASTNQTSMYLCASIWGDQGRHTDTQYFGPGTRLTVL.

In its sample, this clonotype was seen a few times. This rearrangement joins TRBV5-1 to TRBJ1-1; possibly TRBD1 for D (6 bases). Germline CDR1 is SGHRS and CDR2 is YFSETQ. This CDR3 has 14 amino acids. The germline V and J ends were trimmed by 1 base and 1 base, with 8 bases remaining between them. The CDR3 loop reads CASSLWGQNTEAFF. As DNA, the CDR3 is TGCGCCAGCAGCTTGTGGGGGCAGAACACTGAAGCTTTCTTT.

The V call is TRBV5-6, the J call TRBJ2-5; the match to TRBD2 covers 8 bases. This CDR3 has 15 residues. The germline V gene encodes CDR1 SGHDT and CDR2 YYEEEE. V dropped 4 bases and J dropped 1; count of bases not matched to a gene: 6. The CDR3 bases are TGTGCCAGCAGCCAGCGGGAGAGAATCCAAGAGACCCAGTACTTC. It is translated as CASSQRERIQETQYF. Drawing the rest from reference TRBV5-6 and TRBJ2-5, the complete variable domain is DAGVTQSPTHLIKTRGQQVTLRCSPKSGHDTVSWYQQALGQGPQFIFQYYEEEERQRGNFPDRFSGHQFPNYSSELNVNALLLGDSALYLCASSQRERIQETQYFGPGTRLLVL.

The count of this clonotype is one. J is TRBJ2-5 and V is TRBV20-1, with unresolved D. From germline, CDR1 is DFQATT and CDR2 SNEGSKA (reference sequence). Trimming removed 5 bases at V and 5 bases at J, with 12 bases between. CDR3 size: 12 residues. The CDR3: CSAGEVSETQYF. In nucleotides, the CDR3 is TGCAGTGCTGGCGAGGTCTCGGAGACCCAGTACTTC.

The chain employs TRBV5-1 and TRBJ2-1; TRBD2 matches 8 bases. V dropped 0 bases and J dropped 7; count of bases not matched to a gene: 6. Germline values: CDR1 SGHRS, CDR2 YFSETQ. The CDR3 totals 15 residues. The DNA for the CDR3 is TGCGCCAGCAGCTTGGAGGCGGGAGGAGGAAATGAGCAGTTCTTC. Its translation: CASSLEAGGGNEQFF.

The chain links TRBV6-5 to TRBJ2-3; D possibly corresponds to TRBD2 (6 bases). The ends were cut back, 0 bases at V and 4 bases at J, with 14 bases in the middle. The CDR3 is 16 residues long. The germline gives CDR1 MNHEY, CDR2 SVGAGI. The CDR3, as DNA: TGTGCCAGCAGTTACTCTTGGGGGACTCGCGCAGATACGCAGTATTTT. Encoded protein: CASSYSWGTRADTQYF.